The 29 T cell receptor beta chains in this list originate from one sample, sequenced in a study of T cells in Graves' hyperthyroidism and ophthalmopathy. The investigators amplified TCR beta CDR3 regions from RNA transcripts. HTBI primers drove first-round RT-PCR of the TCR CDR3. Each CDR3 protein gets one entry after TCRdb re-called the multiplex PCR reads with MiXCR. The sample has some 770,000 distinct CDR3 sequences, 16% seen once. Input material: blood. These receptors were collected from a man aged 18 to 35 with Graves' hyperthyroidism.

This clonotype was seen repeatedly, ten times or more. The chain recombines TRBV29-1 with TRBJ2-7, with 8 bases lining up with TRBD1. Germline-derived CDR1 and CDR2 are SQVTM and ANQGSEA. The CDR3 covers 12 residues. V gave up 7 bases and J gave up 6 bases; unmatched junction bases: 8. CDR3 residues: CSAGDRNGEQYF. Here the CDR3 DNA reads TGCAGCGCGGGGGACAGGAATGGCGAGCAGTACTTC.

The chain has TRBV20-1 and TRBJ2-7; 8 bases fit TRBD2. This CDR3 has 14 amino acids. Germline lookup yields CDR1 DFQATT and CDR2 SNEGSKA (reference sequence). V trimming: 7 bases; J trimming: 0 bases; junction bases outside the gene matches: 8. CDR3 amino acids: CSVRSSGSSYEQYF. The CDR3 DNA reads TGCAGTGTGAGGTCTAGCGGGTCCTCCTACGAGCAGTACTTC.

This clonotype was found many times. The chain employs TRBV3-1 and TRBJ2-1; TRBD1 might be the D (6 bases). CDR1 is LGHDT, CDR2 YNNKEL, per germline (reference sequence). The V gene lost 0 bases and the J gene lost 7 bases, with 16 bases spanning the gap. This CDR3 is 16 amino acids long. The CDR3, as DNA: TGTGCCAGCAGCCAAGAACGGGACACCCTTTCTAATGAGCAGTTCTTC. Encoded protein: CASSQERDTLSNEQFF.

This clonotype was picked up many times. The chain links TRBV7-9 to TRBJ1-1, with 9 nucleotides matching TRBD1. The CDR3 sequence is 14 residues long. Germline V gene lookup returns CDR1 SEHNR and CDR2 FQNEAQ (reference sequence). V dropped 6 bases and J dropped 4; count of bases not matched to a gene: 6. DNA for the CDR3: TGTGCCAGCAGTTCCGGGACAGGGCGCACTGAAGCTTTCTTT. This sequence encodes CASSSGTGRTEAFF.

V gene TRBV7-2 combines with J gene TRBJ2-5; 8 bases fit TRBD1. From germline, CDR1 is SGHTA and CDR2 FQGNSA. The CDR3 loop spans 14 amino acids. The ends lost 5 bases at V and 5 bases at J; junction bases unmatched: 7. CDR3 sequence (DNA): TGTGCCAGCAGCACCGACAGGGGTGCGGAGACCCAGTACTTC. Translating it yields CASSTDRGAETQYF.

The chain has TRBV20-1 and TRBJ1-4; no firm D call. This CDR3 comprises 11 residues. The germline V gene has CDR1 DFQATT and CDR2 SNEGSKA (reference sequence). V shed 1 base and J shed 7 bases, with 4 bases lying between them. CDR3 region: CSARGGEKLFF. The CDR3 DNA sequence: TGCAGTGCTAGAGGGGGTGAAAAACTGTTTTTT.

CDR3 sequence reads: CASRRGNGNTIYF. The DNA for the CDR3 is TGTGCCAGCAGAAGGGGGAACGGAAACACCATATATTTT. The chain is built from TRBV7-9 and TRBJ1-3, with D possibly matching TRBD1 (6 bases). Germline V lookup: CDR1 SEHNR, CDR2 FQNEAQ (reference sequence). V was shortened by 6 bases and J by 4 bases, with 10 bases between the two germline ends. The CDR3 spans 13 residues.

V usage is TRBV7-9 and J usage is TRBJ2-2, with TRBD2 matching over 8 bases. Germline assignment: CDR1 SEHNR and CDR2 FQNEAQ (reference sequence). This CDR3 comprises 15 residues. Losses at the gene ends were 3 bases for V and 4 bases for J; bases not matched to a gene: 4. CDR3 in DNA: TGTGCCAGCAGCTTGAAGCGGGAGTTCACCGGGGAGCTGTTTTTT. As protein: CASSLKREFTGELFF.

The CDR3 protein is CSVESRAVGELFF. The CDR3 DNA reads TGCAGCGTTGAATCCAGGGCCGTCGGGGAGCTGTTTTTT. V is TRBV29-1 and J is TRBJ2-2, with D possibly matching TRBD1 (5 bases). Germline CDR1 is SQVTM and CDR2 is ANQGSEA. Trimming shortened V by 2 bases and J by 7 bases, and 11 bases separated the two germline ends. The CDR3 runs 13 residues.

The chain couples TRBV5-1 to TRBJ1-3, with 7 bases lining up with TRBD1. The CDR3 is 15 residues long. V shed 3 bases and J 6 bases; nucleotides not matched to a gene: 9. Germline V gives CDR1 SGHRS, CDR2 YFSETQ. This CDR3 is CASSYTTGTENTIYF. CDR3 nucleotides: TGCGCCAGCAGCTATACAACCGGGACAGAAAACACCATATATTTT.

This chain joins TRBV12-3 or TRBV12-4 and TRBJ2-7; perhaps TRBD2 as D (6 bases). V shed 6 bases and J shed 3 bases, with 18 bases lying between them. The CDR3 is made up of 15 amino acids. The CDR3 reads CASSPRLVSGYEQYF. Written as DNA, the CDR3 is TGTGCCAGCAGCCCTCGACTAGTGTCGGGCTACGAGCAGTACTTC.

In its sample, this clonotype was seen many times. The J gene is TRBJ1-2, the V gene TRBV27, with D tentatively TRBD1 (6 bases). This CDR3 region has 15 residues. V lost 5 bases and J 3 bases, leaving 16 bases between the germline ends. CDR1 and CDR2 (germline): MNHEY, SMNVEV (reference sequence). The CDR3 is CASSPHQGSHYGYTF. As DNA, the CDR3 is TGTGCCAGCAGTCCCCATCAGGGGAGTCACTATGGCTACACCTTC.

A few counts support this clonotype. The CDR3 sequence is CASSPASGSYEQFF. The DNA of the CDR3 is TGTGCCAGCTCACCAGCTAGCGGGAGCTATGAGCAGTTCTTC. The chain uses TRBV18 and TRBJ2-1, with 10 bases that match TRBD2. The CDR3 length is 14 residues. Germline V lookup: CDR1 KGHSH, CDR2 LQKENI. Unmatched junction bases numbered 3, after V lost 2 bases and J lost 8 bases.

The chain links TRBV19 to TRBJ1-4; D is ambiguous. The CDR3 is 15 residues long. Trimming cost V 10 bases and J 0 bases, with 15 bases left between them. CDR1 is LNHDA and CDR2 is SQIVND in the germline V gene (reference sequence). CDR3 loop: CAIRTAHATNEKLFF. For the CDR3, the DNA is TGTGCCATCCGGACGGCACATGCAACTAATGAAAAACTGTTTTTT. The full variable domain, completed using reference TRBV19 and TRBJ1-4, is DGGITQSPKYLFRKEGQNVTLSCEQNLNHDAMYWYRQDPGQGLRLIYYSQIVNDFQKGDIAEGYSVSREKKESFPLTVTSAQKNPTAFYLCAIRTAHATNEKLFFGSGTQLSVL.

The chain has TRBV28 and TRBJ2-2, with D perhaps matching TRBD1 or TRBD2 (5 bases each). The germline V gene has CDR1 MDHEN and CDR2 SYDVKM. Trimming shortened V by 5 bases and J by 6 bases, and 10 bases separated the two germline ends. This CDR3 has 13 amino acids. The CDR3 region is CASSGTAAGELFF. In nucleotides, the CDR3 is TGTGCCAGCAGTGGGACCGCCGCCGGGGAGCTGTTTTTT.

This clonotype was observed at least ten times. The chain combines TRBV7-2 with TRBJ2-7; D unresolved. The V gene lost 1 base and the J gene lost 3 bases, with 4 bases spanning the gap. Per germline, CDR1 SGHTA and CDR2 FQGNSA. The CDR3 extends over 12 amino acids. The CDR3 DNA sequence: TGTGCCAGCAGCTTAGTGGTCTACGAGCAGTACTTC. Residues: CASSLVVYEQYF.

This rearrangement joins TRBV11-2 to TRBJ2-5; TRBD2 agrees at 7 bases. V lost 2 bases and J lost 2; bases outside the gene matches: 5. CDR1 SGHAT and CDR2 FQNNGV come from the germline V gene. This CDR3 spans 15 amino acids. The CDR3 bases are TGTGCCAGCAGCTTAATTTCTAGCGGACAAGAGACCCAGTACTTC. Amino acid sequence: CASSLISSGQETQYF.

This clonotype was counted between two and nine times. V usage is TRBV12-3 or TRBV12-4 and J usage is TRBJ2-1, with D perhaps matching TRBD1 (6 bases). Trimming pared 9 bases from V and 2 bases from J, leaving 20 bases between. CDR3 length equals 16 residues. CDR3 region: CASSRTGLKPYNEQFF. CDR3 DNA sequence: TGTGCCAGTAGTAGAACAGGGTTAAAGCCCTACAATGAGCAGTTCTTC.

This clonotype was seen more than once but under ten times. CDR3 protein: CASSHPGTVYNEQFF. CDR3 bases: TGCGCCAGCAGCCACCCCGGGACAGTCTACAATGAGCAGTTCTTC. This chain joins TRBV4-1 and TRBJ2-1; 7 bases line up with TRBD1. With V trimmed by 3 bases and J by 3 bases, 5 bases remained unmatched. This CDR3 spans 15 amino acids. The germline V gene encodes CDR1 MGHRA and CDR2 YSYEKL.

In its sample, this clonotype was seen many times. This chain uses TRBV28 with TRBJ1-5; 7 nucleotides line up with TRBD1. Trimming at V came to 0 bases and at J to 1 base, leaving 3 bases not matched to a gene. CDR3 length: 16 residues. Per the germline V gene, CDR1 is MDHEN and CDR2 is SYDVKM. The CDR3 here is CASSLWTGKSNQPQHF. DNA for the CDR3: TGTGCCAGCAGTTTATGGACAGGGAAGAGCAATCAGCCCCAGCATTTT.

The chain employs TRBV10-3 and TRBJ2-2, with D tentatively TRBD1 (5 bases). Trimming pared 3 bases from V and 5 bases from J, leaving 10 bases between. CDR3 length: 14 amino acids. Germline V gene data show CDR1 as ENHRY and CDR2 as SYGVKD. The CDR3 is CAISEEGDTGELFF. CDR3 bases: TGTGCCATCAGTGAAGAAGGGGATACCGGGGAGCTGTTTTTT.

The V call is TRBV11-2, the J call TRBJ1-2, with D perhaps matching TRBD1 (5 bases). Germline V gene data show CDR1 as SGHAT and CDR2 as FQNNGV. The CDR3 is 16 amino acids. V shed 3 bases and J shed 4 bases, with 18 bases lying between them. Here the CDR3 reads CASSLGGAGDIYGYTF. CDR3 in DNA: TGTGCCAGCAGCTTGGGTGGGGCGGGAGACATCTATGGCTACACCTTC.

This clonotype was recorded many times. The rearrangement joins TRBV12-3 or TRBV12-4 to TRBJ2-3; possibly TRBD2 for D (6 bases). V was cut by 3 bases and J by 4 bases, with 11 bases left in between. There are 14 residues in the CDR3. CDR3 protein: CASSLEAGPDTQYF. The CDR3 region has the DNA TGTGCCAGCAGTTTGGAGGCGGGACCAGATACGCAGTATTTT.

Only a few counts were recorded for this clonotype. This sequence joins TRBV7-9 and TRBJ2-4; TRBD2 agrees at 13 bases. The germline V gene encodes CDR1 SEHNR and CDR2 FQNEAQ (reference sequence). V was pared by 4 bases and J by 1 base, with 16 bases of the junction left unmatched. The CDR3 runs to 21 residues. The CDR3 region has the DNA TGTGCCAGCAGCTCCATAAAAGAACTAGCGGGAGGGATTTATGCCAAAAACATTCAGTACTTC. Translating it yields CASSSIKELAGGIYAKNIQYF.

The chain has TRBV12-5 and TRBJ2-2; D unresolved. V lost 1 base and J lost 2, with 8 bases in between. This CDR3 has 15 amino acids. In germline, CDR1 is LGHNT, CDR2 FRNRAP. The CDR3 here is CASGLGRLNTGELFF. CDR3 nucleotide sequence: TGTGCTAGTGGTTTGGGCCGGTTAAACACCGGGGAGCTGTTTTTT.

This clonotype was detected ten times or more. V usage is TRBV12-3 or TRBV12-4 and J usage is TRBJ2-4; TRBD2 aligns across 7 bases. J was trimmed by 0 bases and V by 5 bases; bases with no gene match: 10. The CDR3 is 17 residues long. CDR3 sequence reads: CASSPSGAGVAKNIQYF. The CDR3 bases are TGTGCCAGCAGTCCCTCAGGTGCGGGAGTAGCCAAAAACATTCAGTACTTC.

The chain recombines TRBV7-2 with TRBJ1-2; a possible D gene is TRBD1 (6 bases). In germline, CDR1 is SGHTA, CDR2 FQGNSA. V was pared by 2 bases and J by 6 bases, with 19 bases between. The CDR3 is made up of 16 amino acids. The CDR3: CASSLQRPGQGHGYTF. The CDR3 nucleotides read TGTGCCAGCAGCTTACAACGCCCTGGGCAGGGGCATGGCTACACCTTC.

This clonotype was seen at least ten times. The chain has TRBV28 and TRBJ2-2, with D possibly being TRBD2 (6 bases). The CDR3 is 14 residues long. The ends were cut back, 7 bases at V and 6 bases at J, with 15 bases in the middle. The germline V gene encodes CDR1 MDHEN and CDR2 SYDVKM. DNA of the CDR3: TGTGCCAGCAAGGTCTTCGGGAGTTCCGGGGAGCTGTTTTTT. The encoded protein is CASKVFGSSGELFF.

This clonotype appeared many times. The V gene is TRBV2, the J gene TRBJ2-3; 7 nucleotides line up with TRBD1. V lost 5 bases, J lost 3 bases, and 8 bases stayed unmatched. This CDR3 is 15 amino acids long. Germline V gives CDR1 SNHLY, CDR2 FYNNEI. CDR3 DNA: TGTGCCAGCAGTCTACAGGGGCAGGGGACAGATACGCAGTATTTT. It is translated as CASSLQGQGTDTQYF. Drawing the rest from reference TRBV2 and TRBJ2-3, the complete variable domain is EPEVTQTPSHQVTQMGQEVILRCVPISNHLYFYWYRQILGQKVEFLVSFYNNEISEKSEIFDDQFSVERPDGSNFTLKIRSTKLEDSAMYFCASSLQGQGTDTQYFGPGTRLTVL.